This T cell receptor (beta chain) stems from a study of CD8 T cells in Susac syndrome (dated by TCRdb to the late 2010s). Regarding the research as a whole: Whether CD8+ T cell activation and differentiation in Susac syndrome was antigen driven was tested using repertoire sequencing.

General findings and caveats noted by the study authors: The number of individuals in the TCR sequencing and HLA analysis was recognized as being relatively small.

Trimming removed 4 bases from V and 3 bases from J, leaving 9 bases between the germline ends. The CDR3, cysteine through phenylalanine, is 12 amino acids long. Only the CDR3 DNA stays, 36 bases, in frame from base 1. The germline V gene provides CDR1 SQVTM and CDR2 ANQGSEA. Points on this clonotype: Its binding antigen is unknown. No qualities accompany the bases; no much larger clone lies one base away.

RNA was extracted with the RNeasy kit and roughly 0.5 to 1 ug was reverse transcribed using random hexamers. TCR beta CDR3 regions were amplified with the immunoSEQ multiplex PCR assay covering 54 Vbeta and 13 Jbeta segments. PCR amplification bias was corrected by using a synthetic template baseline for primer optimization and computational correction. Per the source publication's procedure: Reads were annotated to V, D and J genes per IMGT and analyzed with immunoSEQ Analyzer, keeping only productive sequences. Clonality was computed as one minus Shannon entropy normalized by log2 of the number of productive unique sequences. For each patient and control, public and private clones were evaluated among the 100 most prevalent clones. Clones were defined as Susac-specific if absent from the healthy and MS cohorts, from over a thousand published viral clones and from other ImmuneACCESS disease sequences. TCRdb handled the public reads itself, with Q25 trimming in fastp and clone calling in MiXCR, and kept productive beta chains. When rows share a CDR3 protein, they turn into one entry using the most common DNA and genes. Here the V and J calls rest on TCRdb's processing, not on the authors' analysis. The sample profile shows around 200,000 distinct CDR3 sequences; almost 96% of them were found once. Of the sample, under 0.095% falls within the top ten clones.

Peripheral blood CD8+ and CD4+ T cells from healthy donors, Susac syndrome patients and multiple sclerosis patients were profiled by high-throughput TCR beta sequencing. The multiple sclerosis controls were treatment-naive patients who had stable or active relapsing-remitting disease and met the revised McDonald criteria. Bulk CD8+ and CD4+ T cells were purified magnetically by negative isolation, whereas CD8+ TEMRA cells were enriched by FACS. Blood was drawn into EDTA tubes, processed within 24 hours, and PBMCs were isolated by density gradient centrifugation. PBMCs intended for TCR sequencing were frozen in liquid nitrogen and were later thawed in a 37 degrees C water bath. A purity of at least 90% was achieved for sorted or isolated CD4+, CD8+ and CD8+ TEMRA cells.

The chain was built from TRBV29-1 and TRBJ1-2, with the D segment identity uncertain. Sequenced material: CD4+ T cells from PBMCs. This sequence originates from a human donor with multiple sclerosis. The CDR3 is CSVVGNYYGYTF. In nucleotides, the sequence is TGCAGCGTTGTGGGTAATTACTATGGCTACACCTTC.